Below, 3 T cell receptor beta chains from the same sample are listed, as sequenced in a study of cytomegalovirus exposure and HLA in healthy donors. Both 60 Vbeta primers and 13 Jbeta primers went into the PCR. Generated by immunoSEQ multiplex PCR, the TCRdb table keeps only in-frame clones and is missing some. The sample holds about 180,000 clones, just over 75% seen once. Material: PBMCs. These receptors originate from a young man in good health and CMV-seronegative.

The chain links TRBV4-1 to TRBJ2-7; D perhaps matches TRBD1 (5 bases). This CDR3 is built from 13 residues. The germline gives CDR1 MGHRA, CDR2 YSYEKL. V lost 5 bases and J lost 4, with 12 bases in between. The CDR3 loop is CASSDSLGYEQYF. As DNA, the CDR3 is TGCGCCAGCAGCGACAGTTTAGGATACGAGCAGTACTTC.

This clone occurred once. V is TRBV7-2 and J is TRBJ2-7; 9 bases are a match to TRBD2. This CDR3 is built from 16 residues. V shed 1 base, J shed 4 bases, and the junction held 8 bases outside the gene matches. In germline, CDR1 is SGHTA, CDR2 FQGNSA. The CDR3 here is CASSLGARTSGYEQYF. CDR3 in DNA: TGTGCCAGCAGCTTAGGCGCTCGAACTAGCGGGTACGAGCAGTACTTC.

CDR3 nucleotide sequence: TGTGCCAGCGATCGAACAGGGAGCTCCTACGAGCAGTACTTC. Amino acids: CASDRTGSSYEQYF. The V gene is TRBV6-1, the J gene TRBJ2-7, with D maybe TRBD1 (6 bases). Deletions cut 8 bases from V and 0 bases from J, with 14 bases between. From germline, CDR1 is MNHNS and CDR2 SASEGT. This CDR3 region has 14 residues.